This record looks at one T cell receptor (beta chain) sequence and its context. Its antigen is still unknown. Terminally differentiated effector memory CD45RA+ cells were excluded by CCR7 positive selection of CD45RO-negative cells. Original processing notes: For the immunoSEQ data, sequences were junction-only without quality scores, so filtering differed. Clones were read by immunoSEQ multiplex PCR, and TCRdb kept only the in-frame ones, dropping some. Clonal size and the V and J genes are those of that table, whereas D and trimming came from the DNA. The sample comprises approximately 2,000,000 clones, 85% to 95% of which are singletons, and about 1.6% rests with the top ten. With 6 bases removed from V and 5 bases from J, the gap between germline ends came to 14 bases. This CDR3 is built from 14 residues. Germline V lookup: CDR1 MRHNA, CDR2 SNTAGT. This sample is part of a study of shared clonotypes between healthy human individuals. Study conclusions and caveats: Exclusively blood specimens were collected; tissue repertoires likely differ.

The material sequenced was naive CD8+ T cells from PBMCs. The TCR sequence derives from a man aged 18 to 30 in good health. Some clones in this sample may be carry-over from other donors' samples. The chain combines TRBV6-4 with TRBJ2-1, with D possibly being TRBD2 (7 bases). The CDR3 bases are TGTGCCAGCAGCGACATGGGGGGGCACAATGAGCAGTTCTTC. Its translation is CASSDMGGHNEQFF.